These 4 T cell receptor beta chains share one sample of origin, sequenced in a study of cytomegalovirus exposure and HLA in healthy donors (dated by TCRdb to 2017 to 2019). The method behind the library was the immunoSEQ multiplex PCR assay. The multiplex PCR relied on a mix of 60 forward primers for TCR Vbeta segments and 13 reverse primers for TCR Jbeta segments. This immuneACCESS table, as held by TCRdb, lists in-frame sequences with V and J called but not all clones. Of the missing ones, under half trace to an unresolved V gene in checked studies; the others have no known cause. Across this sample there are 90,000 to 150,000 clones, with about 80% seen only once. 2% to 3% of the sample comes from the top ten. Specimen: PBMCs. The receptors derive from a female donor in good health and CMV-seronegative.

This rearrangement joins TRBV20-1 to TRBJ1-3; no clear D gene. CDR1 and CDR2 (germline): DFQATT, SNEGSKA (reference sequence). The CDR3 spans 11 residues. Trimming left V 3 bases short and J 4 bases short, with 4 bases between. The CDR3 region is CSASGGNTIYF. The CDR3 nucleotides read TGCAGTGCTAGCGGGGGAAACACCATATATTTT.

The DNA of the CDR3 is TGTGCCAGCAGCTTAGGTGGGGGGGGATCGGTCGGGGAGACCCAGTACTTC. The encoded protein is CASSLGGGGSVGETQYF. The rearrangement joins TRBV5-6 to TRBJ2-5, with 7 bases matching TRBD2. The trim removed 2 bases at V and 5 bases at J, leaving 15 bases unmatched. Germline values: CDR1 SGHDT, CDR2 YYEEEE. The CDR3 runs to 17 residues.

The V gene is TRBV6-5, the J gene TRBJ1-2; the D gene is possibly TRBD1 (6 bases). V lost 8 bases, J lost 4 bases, and 11 bases lay in between. Per the germline V gene, CDR1 is MNHEY and CDR2 is SVGAGI. This CDR3 has 12 amino acids. The CDR3 nucleotides read TGTGCCAGCGGATCGACAGGCTATGGCTACACCTTC. Translation gives CASGSTGYGYTF.

The chain recombines TRBV4-2 with TRBJ2-1; 10 positions match TRBD2. Trimming removed 0 bases from V and 7 bases from J; junction bases left unmatched: 3. Germline assignment: CDR1 LGHNA and CDR2 YNFKEQ. This CDR3 contains 15 residues. In DNA, the CDR3 is TGTGCCAGCAGCCAAGAAGCGGGGGGGCCGAATGAGCAGTTCTTC. As protein: CASSQEAGGPNEQFF.